Listed here is a single T cell receptor beta chain. Antigen unknown. The library targeted TCRbeta and was prepared with unique molecular identifiers. TCRdb ran MiXCR on the PCR reads and lists one entry per CDR3 protein. The top ten hold 14% of the sample, which has approximately 520,000 distinct CDR3 sequences, more than 9.5% seen once. The data are from a study of T-cell reconstitution after alpha-beta-depleted transplantation in children. V gave up 2 bases and J gave up 0 bases, with 16 bases separating them. CDR3 length equals 18 residues. The germline V gene has CDR1 LNHDA and CDR2 SQIVND (reference sequence). Regarding the study as a whole: Certain patients had high TCRbeta diversity at day 60, and it came from recipient T cells and thymic progenitors that survived. Several hundred expanded graft clones reportedly supplied alpha-beta T cells about two months after transplant. Newly produced T cells mostly provided counts and TCRbeta diversity after one year, as hyperexpanded clones declined.

Here the sequenced sample was PBMCs, mostly from graft donor cells, taken 180 days after TCRalphabeta/CD19-depleted stem cell transplant. The receptor's source is a female patient aged 2-15 years who had a stem cell transplant for aplastic anemia, so the T cells may come from the graft donor. This chain links TRBV19 with TRBJ2-2; D unclear. CDR3: CASSISLPLFTNTGELFF. DNA of the CDR3: TGTGCCAGTAGTATATCCCTTCCCTTGTTTACGAACACCGGGGAGCTGTTTTTT.